This paragraph covers one T cell receptor beta chain sequence. Its matching antigen is unknown. The PCR used 60 Vbeta and 13 Jbeta primers. Methods used by the authors: In a later analysis, roughly 11 million of some 80 million unique beta chains occurred in at least two donors. Sequencing was performed with immunoSEQ multiplex PCR; in TCRdb, only in-frame clones are kept and a portion is missing. From that table come the V and J calls and clone size; the DNA was used to work out D and trimming. The repertoire holds hundreds of thousands of clones, with roughly 89% as singletons. The data were taken from a study of cytomegalovirus exposure and HLA in healthy donors. Study-level findings and limits: Another analysis was done later, and it associated approximately 18,000 TCR beta sequences with HLA alleles at 0.05 false discovery rate. The listing of 150 to 200 TCR beta chains classed them as cytomegalovirus-associated.

The CDR3 spans 14 residues. V gave up 8 bases and J gave up 6 bases; unmatched junction bases: 6. Germline loops: CDR1 SNHLY, CDR2 FYNNEI. This sequence joins TRBV2 and TRBJ2-1; 11 bases match TRBD1. The TCR was taken from a woman aged 18-30 years in good health and CMV-seronegative. The sample comprised PBMCs. CDR3 loop: CASLTGTGGNEQFF. The CDR3 nucleotides are TGTGCCAGCTTGACCGGGACAGGGGGCAATGAGCAGTTCTTC.